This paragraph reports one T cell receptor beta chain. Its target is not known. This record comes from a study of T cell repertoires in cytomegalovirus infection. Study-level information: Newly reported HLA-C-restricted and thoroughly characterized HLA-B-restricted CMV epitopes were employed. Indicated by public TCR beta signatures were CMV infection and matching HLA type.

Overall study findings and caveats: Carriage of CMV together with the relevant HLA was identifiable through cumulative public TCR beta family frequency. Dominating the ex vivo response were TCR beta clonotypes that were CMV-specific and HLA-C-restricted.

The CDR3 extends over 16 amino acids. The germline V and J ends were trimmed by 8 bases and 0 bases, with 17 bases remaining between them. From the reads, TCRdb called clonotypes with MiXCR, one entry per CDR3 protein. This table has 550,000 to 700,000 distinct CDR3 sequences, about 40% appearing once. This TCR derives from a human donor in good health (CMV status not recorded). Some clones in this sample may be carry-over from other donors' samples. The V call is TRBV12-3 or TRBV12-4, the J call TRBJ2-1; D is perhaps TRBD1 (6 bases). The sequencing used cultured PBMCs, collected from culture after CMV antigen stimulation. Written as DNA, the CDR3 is TGTGCCAGCGGATTTTGGGACACGAGCTCCTACAATGAGCAGTTCTTC. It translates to CASGFWDTSSYNEQFF.